The present TCR beta chain was sequenced within a study of identical twins. Study-wide points: Twins showed weaker excess sharing in their beta out-of-frame sequences. The presence of invariant MAIT and iNKT cells could partly confound analyses of zero-insertion sequences.

Template switching created a universal primer site, and the cDNA included unique molecular identifiers. Each CDR3 protein is one row after TCRdb ran MiXCR on the 5' RACE reads. The table lists hundreds of thousands of distinct CDR3 sequences, roughly 6.2% of them singletons. With no exceptions, donors were healthy Caucasians. The V gene's germline CDR1 is MNHNS and CDR2 SASEGT. The CDR3 totals 16 residues. V shed 8 bases and J 7 bases; nucleotides not matched to a gene: 14. This clonotype appeared many times. Its antigen is unidentified. The clonotype was recovered from a man between 18 and 35 years old in good health. The sample comprised naive T cells sorted from blood. This sequence joins TRBV6-1 and TRBJ2-2, with 9 positions matching TRBD2. CDR3 coding DNA: TGTGCCAGCGGCCCGTTAGCGGGGGTGTCAGTCGGGGAGCTGTTTTTT. This encodes CASGPLAGVSVGELFF.